This T cell receptor (beta chain) appears in the sequencing data of a study of T cell responses to AZD1222 COVID-19 vaccine. The table lists this clone with a count of one. The target antigen is unknown. Assay used: immunoSEQ multiplex PCR; TCRdb lists only in-frame clones, some missing. The table records 88,000 or so clones, around nine tenths of them present only once. This CDR3 comprises 14 residues. Germline V CDR1 and CDR2: KGHSH, LQKENI. V was trimmed by 2 bases and J by 5 bases, leaving 12 bases between them. Notes on the study in general: Vaccination with two AZD1222 doses was followed by a rise in Spike-specific TCR breadth and depth. Baseline seropositives among AZD1222 recipients totaled only six.

The material was peripheral blood, obtained 28 days after the second AZD1222 dose. The V and J genes are TRBV18 and TRBJ1-2; D is possibly TRBD1 (5 bases). This TCR came from an adult who received the AZD1222 COVID-19 vaccine. The CDR3 bases are TGTGCCAGCTCACCAGGGGGGTCGAATTATGGCTACACCTTC. It specifies CASSPGGSNYGYTF.